The 10 T cell receptor beta chains given below trace back to one sample, sequenced in a study of identical twins. TCRdb used MiXCR to reprocess the 5' RACE reads, holding one entry per CDR3 protein. The table has about 530,000 distinct CDR3 sequences, around 15% seen once; the top ten hold around 0.4%. These data are also associated with another study on yellow fever vaccine responses in identical twins.

Source material: CD4+ T cells sorted from blood. The receptors stem from a woman aged 18-29 years in good health.

The chain employs TRBV28 and TRBJ2-7, with 13 bases fitting TRBD2. After removal of 1 base from V and 4 bases from J, the junction contained 16 bases not matched to a gene. Germline V gene data show CDR1 as MDHEN and CDR2 as SYDVKM. The CDR3 runs to 20 residues. The chain's CDR3 is CASSLSRTSGRTWDGYEQYF. CDR3 nucleotides: TGTGCCAGCAGTTTATCTCGGACTAGCGGGAGAACCTGGGATGGTTACGAGCAGTACTTC.

The chain combines TRBV21-1 with TRBJ2-7; the table's D gene call, TRBD2, was not cross checked with the DNA. TRBV21-1 is termed a pseudogene. The CDR3 runs to 18 residues. CDR3 sequence: CASSKQASGIYSLDEQYV. The CDR3 DNA reads as TGTGCCAGCAGCAAACAGGCTAGCGGAATCTATTCTCTCGACGAGCAGTACGTC.

The genes are TRBV7-9 and TRBJ2-3; 8 bases align to TRBD2. CDR1 and CDR2 from the germline V gene are SEHNR and FQNEAQ (reference sequence). V lost 4 bases and J lost 5; bases outside the gene matches: 8. The CDR3 contains 15 residues. This CDR3 reads CASSSGTRGIDTQYF. The DNA for the CDR3 is TGTGCCAGCAGCTCTGGGACTAGAGGTATAGATACGCAGTATTTT.

This clonotype was counted only a few times. The chain links TRBV20-1 to TRBJ2-2; 12 nucleotides align to TRBD2. Looked up from germline, CDR1 is DFQATT and CDR2 is SNEGSKA (reference sequence). The CDR3 extends over 18 amino acids. Trimming at V came to 0 bases and at J to 5 bases, leaving 10 bases not matched to a gene. CDR3 sequence (DNA): TGCAGTGCTAGAGATTGGGCTAGCGGGGGGGTCGTAACCGGGGAGCTGTTTTTT. It is translated as CSARDWASGGVVTGELFF.

The chain carries TRBV9 and TRBJ1-5; the D is unclear. Germline V gene sequence: CDR1 SGDLS, CDR2 YYNGEE. V gave up 0 bases and J gave up 6 bases, with 13 bases separating them. This CDR3 has 15 residues. The CDR3 sequence: CASSVGTEGVQPQHF. Written as DNA, the CDR3 is TGTGCCAGCAGCGTAGGCACCGAGGGCGTTCAGCCCCAGCATTTT.

In its sample, this clonotype was seen a few times. CDR3 sequence reads: CSVEGTGRQKLFF. In DNA form, the CDR3 reads TGCAGCGTTGAAGGGACAGGACGACAAAAACTGTTTTTT. The chain joins TRBV29-1 to TRBJ1-4; the match to TRBD1 covers 7 bases. This CDR3 is built from 13 residues. V was pared by 1 base and J by 9 bases, with 5 bases of the junction left unmatched. The germline V gene encodes CDR1 SQVTM and CDR2 ANQGSEA.

The rearrangement uses TRBV4-2 and TRBJ2-1; 7 nucleotides agree with TRBD2. Per the germline V gene, CDR1 is LGHNA and CDR2 is YNFKEQ. V lost 0 bases to trimming and J lost 7 bases; unmatched junction nucleotides: 18. The CDR3 has 19 amino acids. This CDR3 reads CASSQDGTIFETFTNEQFF. The DNA for the CDR3 is TGTGCCAGCAGCCAAGATGGGACTATTTTTGAGACCTTTACAAATGAGCAGTTCTTC.

This clonotype was seen ten or more times. The CDR3 bases are TGTGCCAGCAGCTTAGGAACAGGCACCTACGAGCAGTACTTC. Amino acids: CASSLGTGTYEQYF. The chain uses TRBV7-9 and TRBJ2-7; possibly TRBD1 for D (5 bases). The CDR3 is made up of 14 amino acids. Germline assignment: CDR1 SEHNR and CDR2 FQNEAQ (reference sequence). V lost 1 base to trimming and J lost 2 bases, with 9 bases between them.

This clonotype was seen a handful of times. This chain joins TRBV3-1 and TRBJ2-7; D remains ambiguous. The V end was cut by 1 base, the J end by 0 bases, with 7 bases between. This CDR3 is built from 14 residues. The germline V gene encodes CDR1 LGHDT and CDR2 YNNKEL (reference sequence). The CDR3 reads CASSQGRPSYEQYF. In DNA, the CDR3 is TGTGCCAGCAGCCAAGGAAGGCCCTCCTACGAGCAGTACTTC.

V usage is TRBV29-1 and J usage is TRBJ2-7; 7 nucleotides line up with TRBD1. V lost 5 bases to trimming and J lost 2 bases; unmatched junction nucleotides: 6. Per germline, CDR1 SQVTM and CDR2 ANQGSEA. This CDR3 is 13 amino acids long. The CDR3 sequence is CSVPGTVTYEQYV. The DNA for the CDR3 is TGCAGCGTTCCCGGGACAGTCACCTACGAGCAGTACGTC.